This TCR beta chain was retrieved from a study of shared clonotypes between healthy human individuals (dated by TCRdb to the early 2020s). Describing the broader study: A couple of women and a few men aged 18 to 49 years were included in the cohort. For each donor, CD4 naive and CD4 memory were each given three plates, CD8 naive was given two plates, and CD8 memory was given one plate. Blood TCR repertoires of a handful of healthy adults were deeply sequenced to estimate repertoire size and the extent of clonotype sharing between individuals. To increase sequencing depth and limit assay-specific biases, different laboratories used diverse techniques to prepare libraries and sequence TCR repertoires. Per donor, leukapheresis produced somewhere between about 0.85 and 9.5 billion PBMCs.

Using the deep immunoSEQ assay, TCR CDR3 regions were amplified from genomic DNA by multiplex PCR. For each cell subset, the extracted genomic DNA was distributed evenly across all wells of several immunoSEQ 96-well plates, and each plate served as one replicate. Each replicate PCR for sorted subsets received around 0.2 ug genomic DNA, equal to around 32,000 T cell genomes. Purified libraries were measured with a Qubit 3.0 fluorometer, size-checked on a Bioanalyzer 2100, and measured again with the KAPA Library Quantification kit. A separate single-read 150-cycle Illumina NextSeq 550 flow cell was used to sequence each immunoSEQ 96-well plate. The paper's processing steps were these. Because the immunoSEQ output included only junctional sequences and no quality scores, the filtering could not be the same as the filtering used for full-length reads. Sequences were annotated with PyIR, a Python wrapper for IgBLAST v1.9, using IMGT germline references to assign V/J genes and CDR3. Reads were removed for weak V/J assignments (E-value above 1e-6), missing CDR3, stop codons, out-of-frame junctions, or ambiguous translated residues. V3J clonotypes were defined by identical inferred V gene, J gene, and CDR3 amino acid sequence. To compute the percentage overlap between repertoires, the number of shared unique clonotypes was divided by the size of the smaller repertoire. Repertoire richness was assessed with RTK rarefaction, the Chao1 estimator, and Recon v2.1 estimates of unobserved clonotypes. Generation probabilities were computed with OLGA for all TCRbeta clonotypes obtained by the gDNA method from a handful of donors. In TCRdb, the immuneACCESS table is reduced to in-frame sequences with V and J assigned. These tables do not hold every clone; where another copy was compared, an unresolved V gene accounts for under half, and the others remain unexplained. V, J and clone size are taken as reported in that table, and D and trimming were inferred from the DNA itself. The sample table lists some 2,500,000 clones, roughly 92% of them with a count of one. Around 0.35% of the sample is in the top ten clones.

General findings and caveats noted by the study authors: The genetic and exposure-history diversity represented was limited by the small number of donors. Only blood was sampled, and tissue TCR repertoires likely differ from those in blood. Compared with non-shared clonotypes, clonotypes shared by all four sorted-subset donors had higher generation probabilities. Naive subsets generally had larger estimated clonotype richness than memory subsets did. Across a few donors, about 5.2% of naive CD4, approximately 4% of naive CD8, under 2.5% of memory CD4, and roughly 0.4% of memory CD8 clonotypes were shared. Pairwise subsampling led to the expectation that sequencing depth would affect the degree of clonotype sharing among donors. Even with the large sequencing depth, rarefaction of the sorted-subset datasets indicated that sequencing was incomplete.

The CDR3 contains 14 residues, cysteine and phenylalanine counted. Only the CDR3 portion is preserved as DNA: 42 bases, with reading frame beginning at the first base. Reading the germline V gene gives CDR1 SGHTA and CDR2 FQGNSA. The junction shows trimming of 4 bases on V and 6 bases on J, and the gene matches do not reach 6 bases of it. The donors were healthy, HIV-negative adults with no recently reported acute infections or vaccinations. Only Caucasian adults living in Nashville, Tennessee, USA were represented among the donors. CD4+ T cells were enriched by magnetic negative selection, after which naive cells were positively selected on CD45RA and the negative fraction was taken as the memory subset. Blood was collected by leukapheresis, and PBMCs were isolated by Ficoll-Histopaque density gradient centrifugation and then cryopreserved in liquid nitrogen vapor phase. Purity and quantity of every magnetically sorted T cell population were checked by analytical flow cytometry. Each sorted fraction had its genomic DNA isolated and then quantified by UV absorbance on a Nanodrop 2000c.

About this clone: The target of this receptor is not known. No base-level quality is on record; no much larger clone is a single base apart.

Specimen: naive CD4+ T cells from PBMCs. The cell subset or site label here, explained by the study, means: CD45RA+ positively selected. The sequence is built from TRBV7-2 and TRBJ2-1; TRBD2 lines up with 7 middle nucleotides. This TCR was sampled from a man aged 18 to 29 in good health. Some clones in this sample may be carry-over from other donors' samples. Here is the DNA: TGTGCCAGCAGCTCCCGGACTAGGTCCAATGAGCAGTTCTTC. It codes for CASSSRTRSNEQFF.